The T cell receptor beta chain described here comes from a study of CD8+CD57+ T cells in acquired aplastic anemia. General observations from the study: Shared by patients and controls, 25 to 35 CD8+ CDR3s were abundant in patients. A significant difference in CD8+ Simpson's diversity between patients and controls was not found.

TCR beta VDJ combinations and CDR3 sequences were profiled from genomic DNA. TCRdb passed the reads through MiXCR, listing each CDR3 protein once. The sample consists of 170,000 or so distinct CDR3 sequences, 50% to 65% of them appearing once. Before being chosen for sequencing, patients had shown CD8+CD57+ cell expansion by flow cytometry. Severe acquired aplastic anemia was diagnosed in all patients. A remark on this clonotype: The antigen remains unidentified.

Sequenced material: sorted CD4+, CD8+, or CD8+CD57+ T cells (not recorded which) from PBMCs. The TCR sequence derives from a human donor with aplastic anemia.

In DNA, the CDR3 is TGCAGTGCTAGCGAGCGGGGGGCCTACAATGAGCAGTTCTTC. Protein product: CSASERGAYNEQFF. This chain joins TRBV20-1 and TRBJ2-1, with 9 bases that match TRBD2. V lost 3 bases and J lost 2; bases outside the gene matches: 2. The germline V gene has CDR1 DFQATT and CDR2 SNEGSKA (reference sequence). The CDR3 contains 14 residues.